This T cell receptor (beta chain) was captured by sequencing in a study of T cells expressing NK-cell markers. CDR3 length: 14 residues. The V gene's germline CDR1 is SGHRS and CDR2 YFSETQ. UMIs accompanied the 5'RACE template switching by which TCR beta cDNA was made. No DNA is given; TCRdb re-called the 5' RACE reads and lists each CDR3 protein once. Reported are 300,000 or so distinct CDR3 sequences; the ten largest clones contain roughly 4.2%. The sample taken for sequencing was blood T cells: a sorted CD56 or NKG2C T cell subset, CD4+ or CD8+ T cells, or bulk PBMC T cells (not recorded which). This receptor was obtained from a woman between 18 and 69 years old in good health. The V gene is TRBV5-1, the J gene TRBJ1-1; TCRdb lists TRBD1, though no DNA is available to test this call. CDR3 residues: CASAPLRLQGEAFF. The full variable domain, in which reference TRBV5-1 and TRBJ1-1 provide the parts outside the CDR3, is KAGVTQTPRYLIKTRGQQVTLSCSPISGHRSVSWYQQTPGQGLQFLFEYFSETQRNKGNFPGRFSGRQFSNSRSEMNVSTLELGDSALYLCASAPLRLQGEAFFGQGTRLTVV.